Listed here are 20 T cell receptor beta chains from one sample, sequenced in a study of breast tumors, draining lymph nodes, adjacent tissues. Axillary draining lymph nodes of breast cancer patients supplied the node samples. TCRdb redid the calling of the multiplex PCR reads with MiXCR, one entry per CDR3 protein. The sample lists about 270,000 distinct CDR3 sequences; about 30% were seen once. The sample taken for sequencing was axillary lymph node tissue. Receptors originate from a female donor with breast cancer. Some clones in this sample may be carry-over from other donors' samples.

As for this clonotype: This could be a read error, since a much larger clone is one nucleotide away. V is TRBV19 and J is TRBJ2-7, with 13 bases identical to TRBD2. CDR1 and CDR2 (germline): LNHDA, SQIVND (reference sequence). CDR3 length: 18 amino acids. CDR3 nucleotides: TGTGCCAGTAGTATAGAGGGGACTAGCGGGACTTCCCCTCCCGAGCCGTACTTC. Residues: CASSIEGTSGTSPPEPYF.

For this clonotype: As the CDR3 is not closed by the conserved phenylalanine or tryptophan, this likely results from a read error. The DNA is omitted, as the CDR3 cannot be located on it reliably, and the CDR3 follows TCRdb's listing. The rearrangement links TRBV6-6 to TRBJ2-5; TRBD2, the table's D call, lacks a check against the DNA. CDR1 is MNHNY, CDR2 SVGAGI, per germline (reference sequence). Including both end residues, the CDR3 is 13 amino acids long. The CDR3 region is CASRLGLQETQCS.

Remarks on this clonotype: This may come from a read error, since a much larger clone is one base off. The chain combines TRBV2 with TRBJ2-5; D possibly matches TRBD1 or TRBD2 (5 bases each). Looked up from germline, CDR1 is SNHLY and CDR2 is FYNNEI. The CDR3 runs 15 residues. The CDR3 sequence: CASSRDPGSLGAQHF. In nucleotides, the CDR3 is TGTGCCAGCAGTAGGGACCCAGGGTCACTAGGGGCCCAGCACTTC.

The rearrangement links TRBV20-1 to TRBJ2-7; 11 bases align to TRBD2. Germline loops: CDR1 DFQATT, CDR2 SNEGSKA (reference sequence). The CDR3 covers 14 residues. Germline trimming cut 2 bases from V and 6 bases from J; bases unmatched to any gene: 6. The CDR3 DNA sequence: TGCAGTGCTAGAAATCTAGCGGGAGGCTCCGAGCAGTACTTC. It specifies CSARNLAGGSEQYF.

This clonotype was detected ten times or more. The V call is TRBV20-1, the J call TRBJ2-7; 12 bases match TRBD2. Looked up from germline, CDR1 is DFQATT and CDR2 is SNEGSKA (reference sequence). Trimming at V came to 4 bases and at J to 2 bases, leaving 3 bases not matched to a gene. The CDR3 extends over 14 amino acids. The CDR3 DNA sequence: TGCAGTGCTATACTAGCGGGAGGACCCTACGAGCAGTACTTC. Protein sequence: CSAILAGGPYEQYF.

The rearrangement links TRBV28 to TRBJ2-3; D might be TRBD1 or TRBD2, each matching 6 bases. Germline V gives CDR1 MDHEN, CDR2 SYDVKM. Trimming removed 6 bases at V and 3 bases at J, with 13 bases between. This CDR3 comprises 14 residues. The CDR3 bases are TGTGCCAGCAGGCGGGACAAGCCGACAGATACGCAGTATTTT. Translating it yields CASRRDKPTDTQYF.

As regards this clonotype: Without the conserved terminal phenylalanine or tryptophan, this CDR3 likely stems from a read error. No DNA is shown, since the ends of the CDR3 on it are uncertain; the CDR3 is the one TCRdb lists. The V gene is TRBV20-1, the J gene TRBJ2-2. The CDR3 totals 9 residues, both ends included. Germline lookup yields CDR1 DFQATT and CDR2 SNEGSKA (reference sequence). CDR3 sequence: CSAREAPAG.

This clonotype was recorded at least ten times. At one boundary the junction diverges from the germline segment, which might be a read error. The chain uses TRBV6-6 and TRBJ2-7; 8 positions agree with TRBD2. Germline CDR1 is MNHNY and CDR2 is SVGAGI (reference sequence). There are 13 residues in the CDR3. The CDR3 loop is CASSGPPEGTSLF. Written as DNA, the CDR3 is TGTGCCAGCAGTGGTCCTCCGGAGGGGACTAGTCTGTTC.

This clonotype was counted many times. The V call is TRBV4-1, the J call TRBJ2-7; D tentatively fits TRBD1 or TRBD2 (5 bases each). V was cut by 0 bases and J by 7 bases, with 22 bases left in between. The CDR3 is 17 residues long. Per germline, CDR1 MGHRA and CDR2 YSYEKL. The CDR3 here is CASSQEGDPLSLQEQYF. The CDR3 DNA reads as TGCGCCAGCAGCCAAGAGGGGGATCCCCTTTCGCTTCAAGAGCAGTACTTC.

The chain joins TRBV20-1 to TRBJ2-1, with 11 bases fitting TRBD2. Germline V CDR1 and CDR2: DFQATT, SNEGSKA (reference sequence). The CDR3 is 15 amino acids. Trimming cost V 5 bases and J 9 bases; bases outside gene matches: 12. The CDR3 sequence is CSAPDRLAGYPEQFF. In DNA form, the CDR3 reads TGCAGTGCTCCAGATCGACTAGCGGGGTACCCTGAGCAGTTCTTC.

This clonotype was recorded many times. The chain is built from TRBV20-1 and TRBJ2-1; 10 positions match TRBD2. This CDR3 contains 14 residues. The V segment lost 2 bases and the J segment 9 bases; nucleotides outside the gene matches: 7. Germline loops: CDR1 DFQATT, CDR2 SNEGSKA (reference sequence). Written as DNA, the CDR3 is TGCAGTGCTAGAAAGCTAGCGGGAGTACTTGAGCAGTTCTTC. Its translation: CSARKLAGVLEQFF.

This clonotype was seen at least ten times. This chain's CDR3 is CSGTGNSYEQYF. The CDR3 DNA follows: TGCAGTGGGACAGGGAACTCCTACGAGCAGTACTTC. The chain employs TRBV29-1 and TRBJ2-7; 9 bases are shared with TRBD1. The CDR3 extends over 12 amino acids. Germline V CDR1 and CDR2: SQVTM, ANQGSEA.

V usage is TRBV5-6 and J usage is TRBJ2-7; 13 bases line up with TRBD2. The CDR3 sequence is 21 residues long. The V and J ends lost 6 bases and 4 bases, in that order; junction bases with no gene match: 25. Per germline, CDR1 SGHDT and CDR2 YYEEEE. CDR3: CASNQDHPTSGRPSGWYEQYF. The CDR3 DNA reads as TGTGCCAGCAACCAAGATCACCCGACTAGCGGGAGGCCCTCAGGGTGGTACGAGCAGTACTTC.

The CDR3 nucleotides are TGTGCCAGCAGTGCGCTACCACAGGGCCCCGGCTCTGGGGCCAACGTCCTGACTTTC. It specifies CASSALPQGPGSGANVLTF. The chain uses TRBV6-1 and TRBJ2-6, with D maybe TRBD1 (6 bases). Germline V gene lookup returns CDR1 MNHNS and CDR2 SASEGT. V gave up 4 bases and J gave up 0 bases, with 19 bases separating them. The CDR3 loop spans 19 amino acids.

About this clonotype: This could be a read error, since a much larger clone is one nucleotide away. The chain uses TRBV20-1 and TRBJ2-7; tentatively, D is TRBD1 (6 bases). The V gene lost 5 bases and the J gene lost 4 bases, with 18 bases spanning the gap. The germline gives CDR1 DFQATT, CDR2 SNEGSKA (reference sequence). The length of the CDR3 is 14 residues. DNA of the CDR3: TGCAGTGCTTACCACCGGACAGAGACGTACGAGCAGTACTTC. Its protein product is CSAYHRTETYEQYF.

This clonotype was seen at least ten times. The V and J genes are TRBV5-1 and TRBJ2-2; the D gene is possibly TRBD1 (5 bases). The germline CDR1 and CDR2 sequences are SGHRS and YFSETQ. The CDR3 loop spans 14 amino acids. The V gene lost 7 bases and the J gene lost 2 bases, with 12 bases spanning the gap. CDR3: CASRTRHNTGELFF. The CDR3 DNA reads TGCGCCAGCCGGACACGTCATAACACCGGGGAGCTGTTTTTT. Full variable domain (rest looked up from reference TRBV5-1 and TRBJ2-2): KAGVTQTPRYLIKTRGQQVTLSCSPISGHRSVSWYQQTPGQGLQFLFEYFSETQRNKGNFPGRFSGRQFSNSRSEMNVSTLELGDSALYLCASRTRHNTGELFFGEGSRLTVL.

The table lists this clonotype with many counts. The DNA of the CDR3 is TGTGCCAGCAGTGCACTAACCCCGGGACAGGGGATCTCCGAGCAGTACTTC. Residues: CASSALTPGQGISEQYF. The rearrangement joins TRBV2 to TRBJ2-7, with 10 bases matching TRBD1. The V segment lost 4 bases and the J segment 6 bases; nucleotides outside the gene matches: 15. The CDR3 runs 17 residues. Germline V gene lookup returns CDR1 SNHLY and CDR2 FYNNEI.

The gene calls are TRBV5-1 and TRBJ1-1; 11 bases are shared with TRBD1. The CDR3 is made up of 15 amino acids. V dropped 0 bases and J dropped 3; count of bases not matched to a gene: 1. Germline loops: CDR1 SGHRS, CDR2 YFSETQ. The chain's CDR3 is CASSLGTGGHTEAFF. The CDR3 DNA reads TGCGCCAGCAGCTTGGGGACAGGGGGCCACACTGAAGCTTTCTTT.

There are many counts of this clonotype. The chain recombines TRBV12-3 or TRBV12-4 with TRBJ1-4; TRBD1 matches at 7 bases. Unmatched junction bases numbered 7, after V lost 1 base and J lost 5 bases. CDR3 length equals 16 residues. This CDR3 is CASSLGPPGGNEKLFF. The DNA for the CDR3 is TGTGCCAGCAGTTTAGGTCCGCCAGGGGGGAATGAAAAACTGTTTTTT.

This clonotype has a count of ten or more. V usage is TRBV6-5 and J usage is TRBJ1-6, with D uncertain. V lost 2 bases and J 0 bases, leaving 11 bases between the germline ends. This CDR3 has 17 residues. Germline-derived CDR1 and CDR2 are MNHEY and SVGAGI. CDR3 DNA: TGTGCCAGCAGTTACCACAGCCATAGCTCCTATAATTCACCCCTCCACTTT. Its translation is CASSYHSHSSYNSPLHF.